The clone carrying this T cell receptor (beta chain) has more than one count but fewer than ten. Individual cDNA molecules received unique molecular identifiers during library preparation. MiXCR was run by TCRdb on the 5' RACE reads, yielding one entry per CDR3 protein. The sample has fewer than 100,000 distinct CDR3 sequences; around 5.6% are singletons. From germline, CDR1 is SQVTM and CDR2 ANQGSEA. V was cut by 4 bases and J by 2 bases, with 12 bases left in between. CDR3 length equals 14 residues. This entry belongs to a study of early T cells in non-severe SARS-CoV-2 infection. Study details: Bulk RNA isolated from unsorted whole blood underwent sequencing; chains were not paired.

V gene TRBV29-1 combines with J gene TRBJ2-4; tentative D call: TRBD1 (6 bases). Sequencing used whole blood. This receptor was identified in an adult who was a healthcare worker with PCR-confirmed SARS-CoV-2 infection or an uninfected control (not recorded which). CDR3: CSVGVQGTKNIQYF. CDR3 bases: TGCAGCGTTGGAGTTCAGGGGACCAAAAACATTCAGTACTTC.